Given below is one T cell receptor (beta chain) in context. This clone was counted once. Its antigen remains unidentified. No base qualities exist here, and no much larger clone lies one base off it. Libraries were made using the immunoSEQ multiplex PCR assay. As for the authors' bioinformatics: To diagnose cytomegalovirus status from the catalog of TCR beta chain sequences, a statistical classification framework was built. Here the immuneACCESS table is served through TCRdb, limited to in-frame sequences with V and J called. Missing clones are a known gap in these copies; in checked studies unresolved V genes cover under half, and the rest lacks a known reason. That table supplies the V and J calls and clone size; D and trimming were determined from the DNA. In all, the sample holds 200,000 to 250,000 clones, and over 65% of those were seen once. Roughly 5.5% of the sample is in the top ten clones.

The data belong to a study of cytomegalovirus exposure and HLA in healthy donors (dated by TCRdb to about 2017). The study in broad terms: The 666 repertoires of the first cohort and the 120 validation repertoires were produced on the same platform, according to a later analysis. The study was designed to test whether signatures of past pathogen exposure could be identified by cataloging public T cell receptors. A separate validation cohort of approximately 130 different subjects was used in addition to the roughly 720-subject first cohort. The study combined high-throughput TCR immunosequencing, statistical association of individual TCRs with disease status, and machine learning to predict cytomegalovirus infection status. Broader findings and caveats from the paper: A few of the identified cytomegalovirus-associated TCR beta chains were confirmed in vitro to be specific for cytomegalovirus antigens. Most TCR sequences were observed very rarely across donors, whereas some public TCRs were present in many individuals. According to the authors, the approach could potentially be generalized to other disease states and immunological phenotypes. All 120 or so repertoires were used to score co-occurrence in the validation cohort in a later analysis, because that analysis had no HLA typing for the cohort. In the study, about 150 TCR beta chains were listed as associated with cytomegalovirus. Subsequent analysis determined that TCRs grouped into clusters in the first cohort also showed a tendency toward co-occurrence across the 120 or so validation repertoires, and approximately 93% of cluster scores exceeded 0. Cytomegalovirus status was reported to be diagnosed by the classifier with high specificity and sensitivity in both the original and validation cohorts.

Donors formed part of the validation cohort, which comprised over a hundred subjects and was distinct from the first cohort of 666 subjects. Input material: PBMCs. The TCR sequence derives from a woman younger than 35 in good health and CMV-seronegative.

The CDR3 amino acid sequence is: CASSVLGLEGTQYF. The DNA sequence follows: TGTGCCAGCAGTGTTTTAGGGTTGGAGGGGACCCAGTACTTC. The rearranged chain carries TRBV2 and TRBJ2-5; TRBD2 is a weak D gene call, 6 bases matching. V drops 4 bases and J drops 7 bases, leaving 16 bases in between. The CDR3, from cysteine to phenylalanine, totals 14 residues. The sequence is cut down to CDR3 DNA, 42 bases in frame from base 1. Sequences SNHLY (CDR1) and FYNNEI (CDR2) are obtained from the germline V gene.